This T cell receptor beta chain was sequenced in a study of CD8 T cells in ankylosing spondylitis. Study-wide results and caveats: Within ankylosing spondylitis blood, a TCR beta motif made up of eight highly homologous variants appeared to be characteristic.

For this clonotype: Its antigen is as yet unknown.

This CDR3 is built from 13 residues. Germline V lookup: CDR1 MGHDK, CDR2 SYGVNS. After removal of 1 base from V and 5 bases from J, the junction contained 1 base not matched to a gene. TCRdb passed the 5' RACE reads through MiXCR, listing each CDR3 protein once. The data contain some 450,000 distinct CDR3 sequences, 15% to 20% of them singletons. This clonotype was obtained from a male donor with ankylosing spondylitis. The V call is TRBV25-1, the J call TRBJ2-5, with TRBD2 identical over 7 bases. Sequencing was carried out using blood, either unsorted or a sorted T cell fraction (not recorded which). The CDR3: CASSEWGGETQYF. The CDR3 DNA reads TGTGCCAGCAGTGAATGGGGGGGTGAGACCCAGTACTTC.